This T cell receptor (beta chain) was captured in a study of blood T cell repertoires in COVID-19. Background on the study: There were acute and convalescent COVID-19 samples, and they came from the United States, Italy and Spain.

Germline V gives CDR1 MNHEY, CDR2 SVGAGI. CDR3 length: 14 amino acids. J lost 3 bases, V lost 6 bases, and 5 bases had no gene match. Seattle participants joined during active infection and were tracked over time. The method was immunoSEQ multiplex PCR; TCRdb's version includes in-frame clones alone and lacks a portion of them. The table shows 95,000 to 150,000 clones, with roughly four fifths occurring only once. The sequenced sample consisted of peripheral blood. The rearrangement joins TRBV6-5 to TRBJ2-1; 7 bases match TRBD2. The TCR comes from an elderly man with COVID-19, enrolled during active disease. The CDR3 protein is CASRQREVYNEQFF. The CDR3 DNA follows: TGTGCCAGCAGACAACGGGAGGTCTACAATGAGCAGTTCTTC.